This is a list of T cell receptor beta chains from one sample in a study of OX40 agonist ivuxolimab in advanced cancers. Sequencing used immunoSEQ multiplex PCR; TCRdb keeps in-frame clones, though not all of them. The top ten clones hold about three fifths of a sample with about 48,000 clones, 88% of them seen once. This material consisted of CD4+ or CD8+ T cells sorted from blood, taken in a trial of the OX40 agonist ivuxolimab. These receptors came from an adult with an advanced solid tumor such as melanoma, head and neck, liver or kidney cancer. Each CDR3 is given with its conserved first and last residue. A D gene is named only where the DNA matches it firmly. Size tells how often a clone was seen (once, few, many) or the class of an expanded clone, and some rows leave it out.

J gene | V gene | D gene | clone size | CDR3 protein | CDR3 DNA
TRBJ2-3 | TRBV5-1 | NA | NA | CASQNQGGTNTDTQYF | TGCGCCAGCCAAAATCAAGGAGGAACTAACACAGATACGCAGTATTTT
TRBJ2-1 | TRBV30 | TRBD2 | NA | CAWSTGGPGNEQFF | TGTGCCTGGAGTACGGGAGGGCCCGGCAATGAGCAGTTCTTC
TRBJ2-7 | TRBV2 | TRBD1 | few | CASIGPVWTGDLYEQYF | TGTGCCAGCATTGGGCCGGTGTGGACAGGGGATCTCTACGAGCAGTACTTC
TRBJ2-3 | TRBV11-3 | NA | NA | CASSFLAGSADTQYF | TGTGCCAGCAGCTTCTTGGCCGGGAGTGCAGATACGCAGTATTTT
TRBJ2-5 | TRBV12-5 | TRBD1 | NA | CASAPGTGVETQYF | TGTGCTAGTGCCCCAGGGACAGGGGTCGAGACCCAGTACTTC
TRBJ2-1 | TRBV21-1 | NA | once | CASSKRFGQGLDEQFF | TGTGCCAGCAGCAAAAGGTTCGGACAGGGGTTGGATGAGCAGTTCTTC
TRBJ2-4 | TRBV7-8 | TRBD1 | NA | CASSLTGTGNDLAKNIQYF | TGTGCCAGCAGCTTAACCGGGACAGGGAACGACTTGGCCAAAAACATTCAGTACTTC
TRBJ1-2 | TRBV19 | NA | NA | CATGGGFWQTYGYTF | TGTGCCACTGGCGGTGGGTTTTGGCAAACCTATGGCTACACCTTC
TRBJ2-7 | TRBV14 | TRBD1 | NA | CASSQGQGRWSSYEQYF | TGTGCCAGCAGCCAGGGACAGGGGCGGTGGAGCTCCTACGAGCAGTACTTC
TRBJ2-6 | TRBV27 | NA | NA | CASSFRGLGANVLTF | TGTGCCAGCAGTTTCAGGGGTCTTGGGGCCAACGTCCTGACTTTC
TRBJ2-1 | TRBV12-5 | TRBD1 | NA | CASGLSGTGGAYNEQFF | TGTGCTAGTGGTTTATCCGGGACAGGGGGCGCCTACAATGAGCAGTTCTTC
TRBJ1-6 | TRBV6-5 | TRBD1 | once | CASSYLSGQLNSPLHF | TGTGCCAGCAGTTACTTGTCGGGACAGCTTAATTCACCCCTCCACTTT
TRBJ2-7 | TRBV6-5 | TRBD1 | NA | CASSYSGTVSYEQYF | TGTGCCAGCAGTTACTCAGGGACAGTCTCCTACGAGCAGTACTTC
TRBJ2-5 | TRBV2 | TRBD1 | NA | CASTSTGGRETQYF | TGTGCCAGCACTTCGACAGGGGGGCGGGAGACCCAGTACTTC
TRBJ2-1 | TRBV2 | TRBD1 | NA | CASSAVTGSSYNEQFF | TGTGCCAGCAGTGCTGTGACAGGGAGCTCCTACAATGAGCAGTTCTTC
TRBJ2-7 | TRBV2 | NA | NA | CASSEEQRNEQYF | TGTGCCAGCAGTGAAGAGCAGAGGAACGAGCAGTACTTC
TRBJ2-3 | TRBV5-6 | NA | NA | CASSLTNTDTQYF | TGTGCCAGCAGCTTGACCAACACAGATACGCAGTATTTT
TRBJ2-7 | TRBV6-5 | NA | once | CASRTASGGGEQYF | TGTGCCAGCAGAACCGCGTCGGGGGGCGGCGAGCAGTACTTC
TRBJ1-2 | TRBV11-2 | NA | NA | CASSLAGPPLGYGYTF | TGTGCCAGCAGCTTAGCGGGGCCCCCGCTAGGCTATGGCTACACCTTC
TRBJ2-3 | TRBV6-4 | NA | NA | CASSDSDTDTQYF | TGTGCCAGCAGTGACTCCGACACAGATACGCAGTATTTT
TRBJ1-1 | TRBV4-1 | TRBD1 | few | CASTEGAGGNTEAFF | TGCGCCAGCACCGAAGGGGCAGGGGGAAACACTGAAGCTTTCTTT
TRBJ2-2 | TRBV29-1 | NA | few | CSARVGETGELFF | TGCAGCGCCAGGGTGGGCGAAACCGGGGAGCTGTTTTTT